A single sample gave rise to the 14 T cell receptor beta chains below, sequenced in a study of OX40 agonist ivuxolimab in advanced cancers. The method was immunoSEQ multiplex PCR; TCRdb's version includes in-frame clones alone and lacks a portion of them. The table has 150,000 to 190,000 clones, 90% to 95% seen once. The specimen comprised CD4+ or CD8+ T cells sorted from blood, sampled in a trial of the OX40 agonist ivuxolimab. The receptor source for this set is an adult with an advanced solid tumor such as melanoma, head and neck, liver or kidney cancer.

The CDR3 loop is CASSLVANQPQHF. In nucleotides, the CDR3 is TGTGCCAGCAGCTTGGTGGCCAATCAGCCCCAGCATTTT. The chain links TRBV5-6 to TRBJ1-5; D is uncertain. The V and J ends lost 0 bases and 3 bases respectively, with 4 bases between them. This CDR3 spans 13 amino acids. Germline assignment: CDR1 SGHDT and CDR2 YYEEEE. Filled out from reference TRBV5-6 and TRBJ1-5, the complete variable domain reads DAGVTQSPTHLIKTRGQQVTLRCSPKSGHDTVSWYQQALGQGPQFIFQYYEEEERQRGNFPDRFSGHQFPNYSSELNVNALLLGDSALYLCASSLVANQPQHFGDGTRLSIL.

The chain recombines TRBV28 with TRBJ1-3; D remains unclear. V was shortened by 5 bases and J by 13 bases, with 21 bases between the two germline ends. Germline CDR1 and CDR2: MDHEN and SYDVKM. The CDR3 sequence is 14 residues long. This CDR3 reads CASSPHSSGLVIYF. CDR3 nucleotide sequence: TGTGCCAGCAGTCCCCACTCCTCGGGCCTGGTGATATATTTT.

The chain is built from TRBV7-8 and TRBJ2-7; D is ambiguous. CDR3 length equals 17 residues. Germline lookup yields CDR1 SGHVS and CDR2 FQNEAQ. V was cut by 6 bases and J by 1 base, with 22 bases left in between. CDR3 amino acids: CASSYRGAASWSYEQYF. CDR3 DNA: TGTGCCAGCAGTTACAGAGGTGCAGCCTCGTGGTCCTACGAGCAGTACTTC.

V and J are TRBV7-9 and TRBJ2-7; a possible D gene is TRBD2 (6 bases). In germline, CDR1 is SEHNR, CDR2 FQNEAQ (reference sequence). Trimming stripped 3 bases from V and 4 bases from J, with 13 bases between. CDR3 length: 14 residues. CDR3 region: CASSFGGSRYEQYF. CDR3 DNA sequence: TGTGCCAGCAGCTTTGGGGGGAGTAGATACGAGCAGTACTTC.

The chain joins TRBV1 to TRBJ1-3; TRBD1 is the table's D call and was not checked against the DNA. TRBV1 counts as a pseudogene. This CDR3 spans 15 amino acids. The CDR3 reads CTSRYRGTSGNTIYF. Here the CDR3 DNA reads TGCACCAGCAGATACAGGGGAACCTCTGGAAACACCATATATTTT.

This clone was observed once. The chain has TRBV21-1 and TRBJ2-1; the table assigns TRBD1, which was not confirmed against the DNA. TRBV21-1 is marked as a pseudogene. This CDR3 has 16 residues. The CDR3 here is CASSKQGQGAANEQFF. CDR3 DNA sequence: TGTGCCAGCAGCAAACAGGGGCAGGGGGCGGCGAATGAGCAGTTCTTC.

The gene calls are TRBV10-3 and TRBJ1-4; D gene uncertain. Per the germline V gene, CDR1 is ENHRY and CDR2 is SYGVKD. Deletions cut 5 bases from V and 0 bases from J, with 10 bases between. This CDR3 has 15 residues. CDR3 sequence reads: CAISQQRATNEKLFF. The CDR3 region has the DNA TGTGCCATCAGTCAGCAACGGGCAACTAATGAAAAACTGTTTTTT.

To note about this clone: The identical CDR3 is also encoded by other nucleotide sequences in the sample. The chain links TRBV2 to TRBJ2-2; TRBD2 agrees at 8 bases. After removal of 3 bases from V and 4 bases from J, the junction contained 13 bases not matched to a gene. Germline CDR1 is SNHLY and CDR2 is FYNNEI. This CDR3 spans 18 amino acids. The CDR3 DNA sequence: TGTGCCAGCAGTGAGGGGCTACGGGAGGGCCGGGGCACCGGGGAGCTGTTTTTT. The encoded protein is CASSEGLREGRGTGELFF.

The chain links TRBV19 to TRBJ2-7; D is ambiguous. This CDR3 has 15 residues. CDR1 LNHDA and CDR2 SQIVND come from the germline V gene (reference sequence). V was pared by 3 bases and J by 0 bases, with 12 bases between. The CDR3 loop is CASSMSGSRSYEQYF. Written as DNA, the CDR3 is TGTGCCAGTAGTATGTCCGGGTCTCGCTCCTACGAGCAGTACTTC.

This clone was recorded only once. The chain has TRBV9 and TRBJ1-2; 9 nucleotides line up with TRBD1. Trimming took 3 bases from V and 7 from J; bases not matched to a gene: 7. The V gene's germline CDR1 is SGDLS and CDR2 YYNGEE. The CDR3 is 14 residues long. The CDR3 spells CASSARGTGFGYTF. The CDR3, as DNA: TGTGCCAGCAGCGCTCGAGGGACAGGGTTTGGCTACACCTTC.

The CDR3 reads CASSRQGHGPQHF. The CDR3 coding sequence is TGTGCCAGTAGTCGACAGGGTCACGGACCCCAGCATTTT. This chain uses TRBV19 with TRBJ1-5; 7 nucleotides line up with TRBD1. The CDR3 totals 13 residues. Per the germline V gene, CDR1 is LNHDA and CDR2 is SQIVND (reference sequence). V gave up 5 bases and J gave up 10 bases; unmatched junction bases: 8.

This clone has more than one count but fewer than ten. The chain employs TRBV10-3 and TRBJ2-7, with D perhaps matching TRBD1 or TRBD2 (5 bases each). V dropped 6 bases and J dropped 2 bases, with 14 bases sitting between them. The CDR3 length is 14 residues. Germline CDR1 is ENHRY and CDR2 is SYGVKD. CDR3 sequence (DNA): TGTGCCATCAGGGGGGATAGGAGCGCCTACGAGCAGTACTTC. This codes for CAIRGDRSAYEQYF.

The chain combines TRBV4-2 with TRBJ2-2; 13 nucleotides line up with TRBD2. V gave up 4 bases and J gave up 0 bases; unmatched junction bases: 5. Germline V lookup: CDR1 LGHNA, CDR2 YNFKEQ. This CDR3 has 18 residues. The chain's CDR3 is CASSLGLAGVANTGELFF. The CDR3 bases are TGTGCCAGCAGCCTTGGACTAGCGGGGGTAGCGAACACCGGGGAGCTGTTTTTT.

The gene calls are TRBV10-3 and TRBJ2-3; 8 nucleotides match TRBD1. Looked up from germline, CDR1 is ENHRY and CDR2 is SYGVKD. This CDR3 contains 15 residues. Trimming took 6 bases from V and 1 from J; bases not matched to a gene: 6. CDR3 sequence reads: CAISVGQDGTDTQYF. Written as DNA, the CDR3 is TGTGCCATCAGCGTGGGACAGGACGGCACAGATACGCAGTATTTT.